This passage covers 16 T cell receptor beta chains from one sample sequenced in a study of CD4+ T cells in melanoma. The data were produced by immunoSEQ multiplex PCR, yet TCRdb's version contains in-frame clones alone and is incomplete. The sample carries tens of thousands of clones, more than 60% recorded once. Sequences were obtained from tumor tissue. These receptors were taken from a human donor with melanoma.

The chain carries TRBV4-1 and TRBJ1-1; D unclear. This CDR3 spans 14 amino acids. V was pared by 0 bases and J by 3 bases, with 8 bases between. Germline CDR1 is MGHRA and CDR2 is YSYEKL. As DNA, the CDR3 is TGCGCCAGCAGCCAAGAGGCTTGGGACACTGAAGCTTTCTTT. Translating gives CASSQEAWDTEAFF.

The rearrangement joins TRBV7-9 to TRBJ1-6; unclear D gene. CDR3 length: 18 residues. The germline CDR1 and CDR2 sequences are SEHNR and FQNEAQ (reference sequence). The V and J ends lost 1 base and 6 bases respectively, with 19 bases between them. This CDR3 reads CASSLGHTQGLSNSPLHF. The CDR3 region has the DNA TGTGCCAGCAGCTTAGGGCACACCCAAGGATTATCTAATTCACCCCTCCACTTT.

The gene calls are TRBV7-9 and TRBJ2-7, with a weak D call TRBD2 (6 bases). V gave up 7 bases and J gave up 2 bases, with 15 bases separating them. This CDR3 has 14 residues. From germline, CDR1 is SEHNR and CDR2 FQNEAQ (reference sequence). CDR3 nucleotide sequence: TGTGCCAGCACCCCCGGGGGTCAGACCTACGAGCAGTACTTC. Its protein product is CASTPGGQTYEQYF.

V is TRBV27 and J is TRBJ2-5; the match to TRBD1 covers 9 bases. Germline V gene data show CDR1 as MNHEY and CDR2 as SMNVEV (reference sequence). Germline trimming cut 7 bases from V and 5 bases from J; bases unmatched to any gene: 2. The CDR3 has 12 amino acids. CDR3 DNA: TGTGCCAGCAACGGACAGGGGGAGACCCAGTACTTC. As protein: CASNGQGETQYF.

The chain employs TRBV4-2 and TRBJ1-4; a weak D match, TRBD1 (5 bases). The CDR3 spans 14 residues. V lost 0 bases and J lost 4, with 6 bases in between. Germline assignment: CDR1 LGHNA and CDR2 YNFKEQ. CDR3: CASSQDRGNEKLFF. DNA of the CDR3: TGTGCCAGCAGCCAAGATAGGGGTAATGAAAAACTGTTTTTT.

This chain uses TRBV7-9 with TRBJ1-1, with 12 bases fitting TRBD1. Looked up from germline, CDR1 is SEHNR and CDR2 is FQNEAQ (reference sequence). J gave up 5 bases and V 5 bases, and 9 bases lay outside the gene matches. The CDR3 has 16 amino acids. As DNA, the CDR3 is TGTGCCAGCAGCCGTCGGGGGGACAGGGGGCTTACTGAAGCTTTCTTT. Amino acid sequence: CASSRRGDRGLTEAFF.

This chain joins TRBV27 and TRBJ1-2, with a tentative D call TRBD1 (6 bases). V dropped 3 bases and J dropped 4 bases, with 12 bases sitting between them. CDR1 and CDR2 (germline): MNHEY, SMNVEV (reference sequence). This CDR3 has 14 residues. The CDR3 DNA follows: TGTGCCAGCAGTTTGGGGGGGCCGGGCTATGGCTACACCTTC. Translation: CASSLGGPGYGYTF.

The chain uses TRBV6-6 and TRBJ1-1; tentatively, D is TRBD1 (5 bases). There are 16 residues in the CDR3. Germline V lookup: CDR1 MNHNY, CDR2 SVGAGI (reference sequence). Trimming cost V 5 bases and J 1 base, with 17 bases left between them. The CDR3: CASSISGGTANTEAFF. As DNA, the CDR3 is TGTGCCAGCAGTATATCAGGAGGGACGGCGAACACTGAAGCTTTCTTT.

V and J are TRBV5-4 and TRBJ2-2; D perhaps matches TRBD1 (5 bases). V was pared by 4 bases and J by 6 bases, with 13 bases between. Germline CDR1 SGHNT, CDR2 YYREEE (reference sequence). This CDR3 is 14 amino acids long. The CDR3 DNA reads TGTGCCAGCAGCCCTGTCCAAGGGGCCGGGGAGCTGTTTTTT. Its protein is CASSPVQGAGELFF.

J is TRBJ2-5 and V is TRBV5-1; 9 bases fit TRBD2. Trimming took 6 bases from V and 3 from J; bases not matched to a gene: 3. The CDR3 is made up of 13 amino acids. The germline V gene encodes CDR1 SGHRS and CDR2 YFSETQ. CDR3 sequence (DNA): TGCGCCAGCAAGGGACTAGCCGAAGAGACCCAGTACTTC. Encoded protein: CASKGLAEETQYF.

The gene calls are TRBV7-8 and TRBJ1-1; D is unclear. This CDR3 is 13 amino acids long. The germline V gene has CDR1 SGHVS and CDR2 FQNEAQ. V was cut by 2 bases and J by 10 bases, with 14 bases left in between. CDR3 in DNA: TGTGCCAGCAGCTTAAGTCTCTCGGCGACAGCTTTCTTT. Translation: CASSLSLSATAFF.

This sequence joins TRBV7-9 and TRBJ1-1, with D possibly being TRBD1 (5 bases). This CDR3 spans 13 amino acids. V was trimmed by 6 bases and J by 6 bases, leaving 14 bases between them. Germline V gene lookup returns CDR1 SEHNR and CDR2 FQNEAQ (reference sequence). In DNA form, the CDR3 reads TGTGCCAGCAGTTCCCAAGGGGAACCTGAAGCTTTCTTT. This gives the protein CASSSQGEPEAFF.

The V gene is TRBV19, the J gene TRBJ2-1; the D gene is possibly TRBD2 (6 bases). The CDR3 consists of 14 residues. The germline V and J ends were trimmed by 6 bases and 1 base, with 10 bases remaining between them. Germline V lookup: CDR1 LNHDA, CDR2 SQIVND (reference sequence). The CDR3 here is CASRRAGSYNEQFF. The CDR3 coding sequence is TGTGCCAGTAGACGGGCGGGGTCCTACAATGAGCAGTTCTTC.

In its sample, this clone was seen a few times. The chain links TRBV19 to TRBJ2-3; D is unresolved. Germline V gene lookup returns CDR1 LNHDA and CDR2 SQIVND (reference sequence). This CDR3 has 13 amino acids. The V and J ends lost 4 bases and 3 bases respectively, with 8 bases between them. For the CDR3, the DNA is TGTGCCAGTAGTAATCAGTTTACAGATACGCAGTATTTT. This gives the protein CASSNQFTDTQYF.

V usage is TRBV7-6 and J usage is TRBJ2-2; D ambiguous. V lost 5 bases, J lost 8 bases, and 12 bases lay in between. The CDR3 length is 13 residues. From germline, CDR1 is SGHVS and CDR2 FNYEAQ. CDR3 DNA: TGTGCCAGCAGCGGCCTCAAGGGAGGGGAGCTGTTTTTT. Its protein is CASSGLKGGELFF.

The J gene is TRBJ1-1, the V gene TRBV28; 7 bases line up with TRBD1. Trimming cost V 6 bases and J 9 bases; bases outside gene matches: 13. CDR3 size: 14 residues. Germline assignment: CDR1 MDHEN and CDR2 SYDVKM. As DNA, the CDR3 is TGTGCCAGCAGGTCCGGGACAGACATTTCGCAAGCTTTCTTT. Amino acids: CASRSGTDISQAFF.